This entry is about one T cell receptor (beta chain). Extraction of RNA preceded its reverse transcription into cDNA, which served as the sequencing template. Assay: immunoSEQ multiplex PCR; the TCRdb copy retains only in-frame clones and omits some. The sample has roughly 150,000 clones; 62% are singletons. CDR3 size: 13 residues. Germline CDR1 reads SGHVS; CDR2 reads FNYEAQ. V was cut by 5 bases and J by 8 bases, with 15 bases left in between. The sample comes from a study of CD8+ T cells in alopecia areata. The TCR sequence derives from a human donor in good health. What was sequenced was CD8+ T cells sorted from blood. The chain is built from TRBV7-6 and TRBJ1-1; unclear D gene. Written as DNA, the CDR3 is TGTGCCAGCAGCCAAAGGGCTAAAGCGGAAGCTTTCTTT. The encoded protein is CASSQRAKAEAFF.